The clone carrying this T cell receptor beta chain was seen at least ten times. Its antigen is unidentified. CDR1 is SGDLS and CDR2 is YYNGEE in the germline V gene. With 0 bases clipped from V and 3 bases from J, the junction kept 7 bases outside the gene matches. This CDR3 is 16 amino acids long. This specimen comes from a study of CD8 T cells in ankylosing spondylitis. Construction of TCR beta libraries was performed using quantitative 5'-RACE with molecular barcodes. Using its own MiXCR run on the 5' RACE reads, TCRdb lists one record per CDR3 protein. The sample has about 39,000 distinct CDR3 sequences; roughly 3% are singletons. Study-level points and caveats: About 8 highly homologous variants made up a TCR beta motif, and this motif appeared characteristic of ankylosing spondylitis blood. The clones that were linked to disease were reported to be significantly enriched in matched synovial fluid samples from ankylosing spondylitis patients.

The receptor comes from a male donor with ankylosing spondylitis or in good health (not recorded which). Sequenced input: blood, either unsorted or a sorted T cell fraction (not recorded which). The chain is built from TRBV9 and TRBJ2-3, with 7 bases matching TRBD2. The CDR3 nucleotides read TGTGCCAGCAGCGTAGGGTCCAGCGGGGTAACAGATACGCAGTATTTT. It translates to CASSVGSSGVTDTQYF.